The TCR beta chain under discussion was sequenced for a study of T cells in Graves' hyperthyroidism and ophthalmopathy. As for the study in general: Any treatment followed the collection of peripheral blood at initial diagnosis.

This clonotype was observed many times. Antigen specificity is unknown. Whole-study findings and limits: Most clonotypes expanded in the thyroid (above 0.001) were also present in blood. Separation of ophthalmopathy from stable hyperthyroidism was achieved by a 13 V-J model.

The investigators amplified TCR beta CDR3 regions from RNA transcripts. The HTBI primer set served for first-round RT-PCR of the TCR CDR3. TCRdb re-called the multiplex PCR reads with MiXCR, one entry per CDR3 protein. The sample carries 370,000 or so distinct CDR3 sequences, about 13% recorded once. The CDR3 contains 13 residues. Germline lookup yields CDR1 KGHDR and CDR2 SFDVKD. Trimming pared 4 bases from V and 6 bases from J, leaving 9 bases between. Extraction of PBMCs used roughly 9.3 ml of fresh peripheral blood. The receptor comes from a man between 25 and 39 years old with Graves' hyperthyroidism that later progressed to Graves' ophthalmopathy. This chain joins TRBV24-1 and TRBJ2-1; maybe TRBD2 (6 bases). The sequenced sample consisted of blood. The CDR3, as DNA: TGTGCCACCAGTGACCCCGGGAGCAATGAGCAGTTCTTC. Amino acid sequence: CATSDPGSNEQFF.